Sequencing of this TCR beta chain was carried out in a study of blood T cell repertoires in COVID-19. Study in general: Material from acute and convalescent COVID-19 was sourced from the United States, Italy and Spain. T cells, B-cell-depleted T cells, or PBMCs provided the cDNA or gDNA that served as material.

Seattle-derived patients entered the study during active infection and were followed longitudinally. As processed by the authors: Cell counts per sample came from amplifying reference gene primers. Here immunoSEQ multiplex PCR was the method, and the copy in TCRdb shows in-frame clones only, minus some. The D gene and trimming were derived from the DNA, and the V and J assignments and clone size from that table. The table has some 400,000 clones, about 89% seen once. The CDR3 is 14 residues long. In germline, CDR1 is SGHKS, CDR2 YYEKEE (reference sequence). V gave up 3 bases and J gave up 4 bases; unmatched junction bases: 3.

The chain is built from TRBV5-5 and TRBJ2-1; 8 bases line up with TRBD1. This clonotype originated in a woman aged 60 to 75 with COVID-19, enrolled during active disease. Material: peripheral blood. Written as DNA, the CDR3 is TGTGCCAGCAGCTATGACAGGGGTTACAATGAGCAGTTCTTC. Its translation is CASSYDRGYNEQFF. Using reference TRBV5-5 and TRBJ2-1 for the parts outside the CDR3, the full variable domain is DAGVTQSPTHLIKTRGQQVTLRCSPISGHKSVSWYQQVLGQGPQFIFQYYEKEERGRGNFPDRFSARQFPNYSSELNVNALLLGDSALYLCASSYDRGYNEQFFGPGTRLTVL.